The 14 T cell receptor beta chains reported below all come from one sample, sequenced in a study of spatial heterogeneity in lung cancer. MiXCR was run by TCRdb on the 5' RACE reads, yielding one entry per CDR3 protein. The top ten clones hold around a tenth of a sample with roughly 34,000 distinct CDR3 sequences, 6% to 9.5% of them seen once. The time point was: blood at routine non-recurrence follow-up after resection. The source material was PBMCs, sampled at follow-up. The receptors shown here come from a male donor with early-stage non-small cell lung cancer.

At least ten counts were recorded for this clonotype. The chain is built from TRBV7-2 and TRBJ2-2; D is possibly TRBD1 (6 bases). Deletions cut 2 bases from V and 4 bases from J, with 11 bases between. From germline, CDR1 is SGHTA and CDR2 FQGNSA. The CDR3 spans 15 residues. The CDR3 sequence: CASSLMGAITGELFF. The CDR3 bases are TGTGCCAGCAGCTTAATGGGGGCCATCACCGGGGAGCTGTTTTTT.

In this sample, this clonotype turned up a few times. The V and J genes are TRBV7-2 and TRBJ2-2; 11 nucleotides align to TRBD1. Germline CDR1 is SGHTA and CDR2 is FQGNSA. V was pared by 7 bases and J by 10 bases, with 14 bases of the junction left unmatched. The CDR3 contains 16 residues. The CDR3: CASTLIPGQGVEELFF. CDR3 DNA sequence: TGTGCCAGCACCCTAATCCCGGGACAGGGGGTCGAGGAGCTGTTTTTT.

This clonotype was seen at least ten times. This chain joins TRBV5-1 and TRBJ2-1; D is perhaps TRBD1 or TRBD2 (7 bases each). This CDR3 has 14 amino acids. Trimming removed 3 bases from V and 4 bases from J, with 11 bases in between. Germline V gene lookup returns CDR1 SGHRS and CDR2 YFSETQ. CDR3 sequence: CASSSGGEYNEQFF. The CDR3, as DNA: TGCGCCAGCAGCTCAGGGGGGGAGTACAATGAGCAGTTCTTC.

The chain employs TRBV5-4 and TRBJ2-1; D is unresolved. This CDR3 region has 15 residues. The germline CDR1 and CDR2 sequences are SGHNT and YYREEE (reference sequence). Trimming removed 0 bases at V and 0 bases at J, with 7 bases between. CDR3 loop: CASSLDASSYNEQFF. CDR3 coding DNA: TGTGCCAGCAGCTTGGACGCGAGCTCCTACAATGAGCAGTTCTTC.

Many counts were recorded for this clonotype. The V and J genes are TRBV12-3 or TRBV12-4 and TRBJ1-5; D unresolved. This CDR3 has 11 residues. Trimming stripped 11 bases from V and 6 bases from J, with 11 bases between. The CDR3: CAVGSGQPQHF. The CDR3 DNA sequence: TGTGCCGTCGGTTCCGGTCAGCCCCAGCATTTT.

This clonotype was seen a handful of times. This chain uses TRBV10-2 with TRBJ2-2, with a possible D match to TRBD2 (7 bases). Trimming shortened V by 8 bases and J by 0 bases, and 16 bases separated the two germline ends. Germline CDR1 is WSHSY and CDR2 is SAAADI. The CDR3 sequence is 16 residues long. The CDR3 is CASLISGGPNTGELFF. The CDR3 coding sequence is TGCGCCAGCTTGATCTCGGGGGGCCCGAACACCGGGGAGCTGTTTTTT.

This clonotype was detected ten times or more. The rearrangement joins TRBV30 to TRBJ2-1; TRBD1 aligns across 8 bases. CDR1 and CDR2 from the germline V gene are GTSNPN and SVGIG (reference sequence). The CDR3 covers 14 residues. The trim removed 1 base at V and 4 bases at J, leaving 3 bases unmatched. The DNA of the CDR3 is TGTGCCTGGAGTGCAGGGGGCCCTTACAATGAGCAGTTCTTC. As protein: CAWSAGGPYNEQFF.

In this sample, this clonotype turned up many times. The CDR3 DNA reads as TGTGCCAGCAGCCTCTCAAGCTACGAGCAGTACTTC. Its translation is CASSLSSYEQYF. V and J are TRBV3-1 and TRBJ2-7; D remains ambiguous. CDR3 size: 12 residues. V was trimmed by 4 bases and J by 3 bases, leaving 7 bases between them. Germline V gene sequence: CDR1 LGHDT, CDR2 YNNKEL (reference sequence).

This rearrangement joins TRBV20-1 to TRBJ2-5; TRBD1 aligns across 7 bases. With 8 bases clipped from V and 5 bases from J, the junction kept 5 bases outside the gene matches. CDR3 length: 11 amino acids. Germline V gives CDR1 DFQATT, CDR2 SNEGSKA (reference sequence). The CDR3 nucleotides read TGCAGTACAACAGGGGAGGAGACCCAGTACTTC. It specifies CSTTGEETQYF.

This clonotype came up many times. The V call is TRBV20-1, the J call TRBJ1-2; 7 nucleotides match TRBD1. The V and J ends lost 1 base and 5 bases, in that order; junction bases with no gene match: 13. This CDR3 comprises 16 residues. The germline CDR1 and CDR2 sequences are DFQATT and SNEGSKA (reference sequence). The CDR3 DNA reads as TGCAGTGCTAGAGCCCCTTCGGGACAGCCCGAATATGGCTACACCTTC. Encoded protein: CSARAPSGQPEYGYTF.

This clonotype was detected many times. In nucleotides, the CDR3 is TGTGCCAGCAGACCCGGCCAGTACACCGGGGAGCTGTTTTTT. It is translated as CASRPGQYTGELFF. The genes are TRBV12-3 or TRBV12-4 and TRBJ2-2; D unresolved. Trimming removed 6 bases from V and 3 bases from J, with 11 bases in between. The CDR3 is 14 amino acids.

Ten or more counts support this clonotype. The genes are TRBV29-1 and TRBJ1-1, with D tentatively TRBD1 (6 bases). Germline V gene data show CDR1 as SQVTM and CDR2 as ANQGSEA. This CDR3 comprises 13 residues. V was pared by 4 bases and J by 5 bases, with 14 bases between. CDR3 region: CSVGSRGRTEAFF. The CDR3 DNA follows: TGCAGCGTTGGGTCCAGGGGAAGGACTGAAGCTTTCTTT.

This clonotype was seen at least ten times. V and J are TRBV24-1 and TRBJ2-3; TRBD2 might be the D (5 bases). CDR1 is KGHDR and CDR2 is SFDVKD in the germline V gene. The CDR3 spans 14 residues. The V gene lost 9 bases and the J gene lost 1 base, with 13 bases spanning the gap. CDR3 nucleotide sequence: TGTGCCACCGGGTCAGCGGACGGCACAGATACGCAGTATTTT. Translation gives CATGSADGTDTQYF.

This clonotype was seen repeatedly, ten times or more. CDR3 residues: CASSLVQGPVNNSPLHF. The CDR3 DNA reads TGTGCCAGCAGCCTAGTCCAGGGGCCGGTAAATAATTCACCCCTCCACTTT. This chain joins TRBV11-2 and TRBJ1-6; tentative D call: TRBD1 (6 bases). Trimming stripped 5 bases from V and 5 bases from J, with 19 bases between. The germline V gene encodes CDR1 SGHAT and CDR2 FQNNGV. The CDR3 totals 17 residues.